A single sample gave rise to the 21 T cell receptor beta chains below, sequenced in a study of T-cell memory formation after mild COVID-19 (dated by TCRdb to about 2021). Libraries were built with 5' RACE. TCRdb lists the instrument as Illumina NovaSeq 6000. TCRdb handled the public reads itself, with Q25 trimming in fastp and clone calling in MiXCR, and kept productive beta chains. Each entry is one CDR3 protein sequence, shown with its most common DNA and genes. This sample is represented by 500,000 to 550,000 distinct CDR3 sequences; roughly 21% of them were singletons. The top ten hold roughly an eighth of the sample. The sample consisted of PBMCs or a T cell subset sorted from them (not recorded which). These receptors all come from an adult woman who had mild COVID-19 (a few samples of this study predate the infection). The sample titles of this study are shuffled in the database, so cell type and time point are left out; the donor was told from shared clones.

Remarks on this clonotype: A read error may be the cause here, since a much bigger clone is one base away. The chain is built from TRBV25-1 and TRBJ2-7; tentatively, D is TRBD2 (6 bases). Per the germline V gene, CDR1 is MGHDK and CDR2 is SYGVNS. V lost 5 bases and J 3 bases, leaving 17 bases between the germline ends. The CDR3 runs 15 residues. CDR3 nucleotide sequence: TGTGCCAGCAGTTGGCCTACGAGGCGGGGCTACGAGCAGTACTTC. Its translation is CASSWPTRRGYEQYF.

J is TRBJ2-7 and V is TRBV2; 11 bases agree with TRBD1. This CDR3 is 21 amino acids long. V was pared by 5 bases and J by 0 bases, with 21 bases of the junction left unmatched. Germline CDR1 reads SNHLY; CDR2 reads FYNNEI. The CDR3 spells CASSKLVFRDRGASSSYEQYF. The CDR3 DNA is TGTGCCAGCAGTAAACTTGTATTCCGGGACAGGGGGGCATCGAGCTCCTACGAGCAGTACTTC.

V usage is TRBV25-1 and J usage is TRBJ2-6, with unresolved D. The CDR3 has 15 residues. V was clipped by 3 bases and J by 0 bases, with 6 bases between them. Germline V lookup: CDR1 MGHDK, CDR2 SYGVNS. CDR3 in DNA: TGTGCCAGCAGTGAGCGGTTCTCTGGGGCCAACGTCCTGACTTTC. Its translation is CASSERFSGANVLTF.

In this sample, this clonotype turned up a few times. This chain connects TRBV18 to TRBJ1-1, with D perhaps matching TRBD1 (6 bases). Germline V gene sequence: CDR1 KGHSH, CDR2 LQKENI. CDR3 length: 14 amino acids. Trimming pared 2 bases from V and 7 bases from J, leaving 14 bases between. The CDR3 protein is CASSPAGGQVEAFF. In DNA, the CDR3 is TGTGCCAGCTCACCAGCCGGGGGCCAGGTTGAAGCTTTCTTT.

This clonotype was detected only a few times. The V call is TRBV4-2, the J call TRBJ2-1; D is undetermined. CDR1 LGHNA and CDR2 YNFKEQ come from the germline V gene. Trimming removed 4 bases from V and 1 base from J, with 17 bases in between. The CDR3 is made up of 17 amino acids. This chain's CDR3 is CASSLTPTGSSYNEQFF. The CDR3 region has the DNA TGTGCCAGCAGCCTCACCCCTACTGGGTCTTCCTACAATGAGCAGTTCTTC.

The rearrangement links TRBV27 to TRBJ2-2; no firm D call. Trimming left V 2 bases short and J 4 bases short, with 8 bases between. CDR1 and CDR2 from the germline V gene are MNHEY and SMNVEV (reference sequence). CDR3 size: 14 residues. The CDR3 protein is CASSLPSVTGELFF. The CDR3 DNA follows: TGTGCCAGCAGTTTACCGTCGGTCACCGGGGAGCTGTTTTTT.

In this sample, this clonotype turned up a few times. The CDR3 protein is CASSSQGLLDSYEQYF. CDR3 DNA: TGTGCCAGCAGCTCCCAGGGACTTTTGGACTCCTACGAGCAGTACTTC. The chain employs TRBV7-2 and TRBJ2-7; perhaps TRBD2 as D (6 bases). Deletions cut 4 bases from V and 0 bases from J, with 16 bases between. This CDR3 comprises 16 residues. Looked up from germline, CDR1 is SGHTA and CDR2 is FQGNSA.

This clonotype was found a few times. The chain recombines TRBV6-5 with TRBJ2-1, with D possibly TRBD1 on 5 matching bases. The V and J ends lost 5 bases and 7 bases respectively, with 18 bases between them. This CDR3 has 15 residues. CDR1 is MNHEY, CDR2 SVGAGI, per germline. This chain's CDR3 is CASSRTGPRSNEQFF. As DNA, the CDR3 is TGTGCCAGCAGTCGAACAGGTCCCCGCAGTAATGAGCAGTTCTTC.

The chain couples TRBV7-2 to TRBJ2-5, with 12 bases matching TRBD2. There are 15 residues in the CDR3. V dropped 5 bases and J dropped 4; count of bases not matched to a gene: 5. CDR1 is SGHTA and CDR2 is FQGNSA in the germline V gene. CDR3 bases: TGTGCCAGCAGCGGGAAGGGACTAGCGGGAGAGACCCAGTACTTC. This gives the protein CASSGKGLAGETQYF.

This clonotype was counted a few times. This sequence joins TRBV7-8 and TRBJ1-5; D call uncertain. Trimming left V 0 bases short and J 4 bases short, with 13 bases between. The CDR3 runs to 16 residues. Per the germline V gene, CDR1 is SGHVS and CDR2 is FQNEAQ. CDR3 coding DNA: TGTGCCAGCAGCTTAGCCCAGTCATGGGATAATCAGCCCCAGCATTTT. It specifies CASSLAQSWDNQPQHF.

The genes are TRBV7-8 and TRBJ1-1; TRBD1 might be the D (5 bases). Germline V gene lookup returns CDR1 SGHVS and CDR2 FQNEAQ. V dropped 5 bases and J dropped 3 bases, with 13 bases sitting between them. CDR3 length: 14 amino acids. The DNA of the CDR3 is TGTGCCAGCAGCCCATGGGGGGAGGACACTGAAGCTTTCTTT. Translating it yields CASSPWGEDTEAFF.

This clonotype came up many times. The chain combines TRBV7-2 with TRBJ2-5; D remains ambiguous. With 1 base removed from V and 5 bases from J, the gap between germline ends came to 14 bases. This CDR3 is built from 15 residues. CDR1 is SGHTA, CDR2 FQGNSA, per germline. CDR3: CASSLDGSTGETQYF. The CDR3 DNA reads TGTGCCAGCAGCTTAGATGGGTCCACCGGGGAGACCCAGTACTTC.

The rearrangement uses TRBV29-1 and TRBJ1-1, with a possible D match to TRBD1 (5 bases). Trimming left V 3 bases short and J 3 bases short, with 20 bases between. This CDR3 spans 16 amino acids. CDR1 and CDR2 (germline): SQVTM, ANQGSEA. The CDR3: CSVDSDLPGEDTEAFF. CDR3 DNA sequence: TGCAGCGTTGATAGTGACTTACCGGGGGAGGACACTGAAGCTTTCTTT.

The chain carries TRBV29-1 and TRBJ1-5; D is possibly TRBD1 (6 bases). The CDR3 has 13 residues. Germline assignment: CDR1 SQVTM and CDR2 ANQGSEA. V lost 6 bases and J 5 bases, leaving 14 bases between the germline ends. CDR3 protein: CSVTGGRDQPQHF. CDR3 bases: TGCAGCGTCACCGGGGGCCGAGATCAGCCCCAGCATTTT.

The DNA of the CDR3 is TGTGCCAGCAGTGTCGAATATGGCTACACCTTC. Its protein product is CASSVEYGYTF. This rearrangement joins TRBV6-1 to TRBJ1-2; D gene ambiguous. V lost 4 bases and J lost 5, with 5 bases in between. Per the germline V gene, CDR1 is MNHNS and CDR2 is SASEGT. The CDR3 is 11 residues long.

This clonotype was found a few times. V usage is TRBV7-8 and J usage is TRBJ1-1; the D is unclear. Trimming stripped 5 bases from V and 1 base from J, with 11 bases between. This CDR3 is built from 14 residues. CDR1 SGHVS and CDR2 FQNEAQ come from the germline V gene. In nucleotides, the CDR3 is TGTGCCAGCAGCCCCGAGAATAAGAACACTGAAGCTTTCTTT. It is translated as CASSPENKNTEAFF.

This clonotype was found a few times. The chain has TRBV7-6 and TRBJ2-1; D possibly corresponds to TRBD2 (6 bases). CDR1 and CDR2 (germline): SGHVS, FNYEAQ. The CDR3 is 15 amino acids. The V end was cut by 2 bases, the J end by 8 bases, with 16 bases between. CDR3 DNA sequence: TGTGCCAGCAGCTTAAGGGTAGCGGTGGACGATGAGCAGTTCTTC. Protein sequence: CASSLRVAVDDEQFF.

This clonotype appeared a few times. The chain employs TRBV2 and TRBJ1-2; D remains unclear. Germline assignment: CDR1 SNHLY and CDR2 FYNNEI. V lost 2 bases and J lost 4, with 11 bases in between. CDR3 length: 14 amino acids. Here the CDR3 DNA reads TGTGCCAGCAGTGAAAAGTGGGATGTCTATGGCTACACCTTC. This encodes CASSEKWDVYGYTF.

The V gene is TRBV7-6, the J gene TRBJ2-3; D is uncertain. Germline CDR1 SGHVS, CDR2 FNYEAQ. The CDR3 covers 16 residues. V gave up 1 base and J gave up 1 base, with 12 bases separating them. The CDR3 spells CASSLDDGVGTDTQYF. CDR3 DNA: TGTGCCAGCAGCTTAGACGATGGCGTAGGCACAGATACGCAGTATTTT.

The CDR3 DNA reads as TGCAGTGCTAGGGATGGGGTCAGGGGTTTACGGCAGTTCTTC. It is translated as CSARDGVRGLRQFF. This sequence joins TRBV20-1 and TRBJ2-1, with D perhaps TRBD1 (6 bases). Germline CDR1 reads DFQATT; CDR2 reads SNEGSKA (reference sequence). CDR3 length equals 14 residues. V lost 3 bases to trimming and J lost 12 bases, with 21 bases between them.

The chain has TRBV3-1 and TRBJ2-7, with 9 bases identical to TRBD1. V lost 1 base to trimming and J lost 4 bases; unmatched junction nucleotides: 5. CDR3 size: 15 residues. CDR1 LGHDT and CDR2 YNNKEL come from the germline V gene (reference sequence). DNA for the CDR3: TGTGCCAGCAGCCAAGCGGGACAGGGAGGGTACGAGCAGTACTTC. It encodes CASSQAGQGGYEQYF.